This TCR delta chain was observed in a study of gamma-delta chains in newborns, infants, children. The overall study: Microbial exposure reportedly drives polyclonal innate γδ T cell expansion after birth.

TCRdb reran clone calling via CATT on the reads. The sample holds over 2,500 delta-chain clones, around 53% seen once. Points on this clone: A much larger clone lies one base from this, so it may be a read error. Other nucleotide sequences in the sample specify the same CDR3.

The specimen was blood. The clonotype was recovered from a child who received the measles vaccine.

The CDR3 bases are TGTGCCTGTGACACGATGGGGGACCGATCCTGGGACACCCGGCAGATGTTTTTC. It translates to CACDTMGDRSWDTRQMFF. The genes are TRDV2 and TRDJ3; 7 nucleotides align to TRDD3. The CDR3 totals 18 residues. Germline CDR1 and CDR2: GEAIGNYY and EKD.